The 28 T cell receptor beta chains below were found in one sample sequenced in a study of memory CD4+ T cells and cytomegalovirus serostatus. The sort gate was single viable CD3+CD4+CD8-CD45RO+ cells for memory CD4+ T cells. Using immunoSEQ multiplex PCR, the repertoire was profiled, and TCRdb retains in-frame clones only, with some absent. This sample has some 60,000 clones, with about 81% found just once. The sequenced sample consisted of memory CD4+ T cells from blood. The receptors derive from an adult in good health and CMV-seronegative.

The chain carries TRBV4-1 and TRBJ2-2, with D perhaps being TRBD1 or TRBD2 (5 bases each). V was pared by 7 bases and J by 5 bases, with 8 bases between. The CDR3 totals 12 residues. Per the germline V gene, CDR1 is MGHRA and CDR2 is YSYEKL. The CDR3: CASIGGTGELFF. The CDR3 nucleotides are TGCGCCAGCATTGGGGGAACCGGGGAGCTGTTTTTT.

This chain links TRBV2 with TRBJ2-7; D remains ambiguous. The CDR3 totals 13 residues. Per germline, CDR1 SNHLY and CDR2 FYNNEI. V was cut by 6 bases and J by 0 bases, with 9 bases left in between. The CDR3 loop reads CASRQDYSYEQYF. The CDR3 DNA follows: TGTGCCAGCAGGCAGGATTACTCCTACGAGCAGTACTTC.

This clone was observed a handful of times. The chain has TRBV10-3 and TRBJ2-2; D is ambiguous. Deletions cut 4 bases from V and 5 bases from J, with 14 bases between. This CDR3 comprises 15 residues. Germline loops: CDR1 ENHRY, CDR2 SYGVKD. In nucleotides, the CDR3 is TGTGCCATCAGTGTCGCGCTACTTATAACCGGGGAGCTGTTTTTT. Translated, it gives CAISVALLITGELFF.

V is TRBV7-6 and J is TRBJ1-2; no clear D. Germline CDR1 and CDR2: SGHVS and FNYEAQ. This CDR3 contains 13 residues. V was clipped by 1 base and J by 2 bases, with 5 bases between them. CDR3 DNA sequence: TGTGCCAGCAGCTTAGAGGCCAACTATGGCTACACCTTC. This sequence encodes CASSLEANYGYTF.

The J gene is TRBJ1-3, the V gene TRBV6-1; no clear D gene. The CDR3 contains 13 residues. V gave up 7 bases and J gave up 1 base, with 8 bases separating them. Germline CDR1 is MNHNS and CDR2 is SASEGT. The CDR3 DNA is TGTGCCAGCAACCCCGTATCTGGAAACACCATATATTTT. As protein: CASNPVSGNTIYF.

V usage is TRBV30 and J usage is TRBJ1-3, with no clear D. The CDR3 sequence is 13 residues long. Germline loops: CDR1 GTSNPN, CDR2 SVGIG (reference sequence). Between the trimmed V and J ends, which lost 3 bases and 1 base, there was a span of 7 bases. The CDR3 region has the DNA TGTGCCTGGAGCGGGTTTTCTGGAAACACCATATATTTT. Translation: CAWSGFSGNTIYF.

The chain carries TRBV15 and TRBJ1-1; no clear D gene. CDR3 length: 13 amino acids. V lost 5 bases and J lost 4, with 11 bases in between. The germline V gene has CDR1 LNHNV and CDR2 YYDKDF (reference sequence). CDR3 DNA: TGTGCCACCAGCTCGGAGGTCGTCACTGAAGCTTTCTTT. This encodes CATSSEVVTEAFF.

The CDR3, as DNA: TGTGCCAGCAGTATCGGGACTAGCGGGACCAATGAGCAGTTCTTC. It encodes CASSIGTSGTNEQFF. The genes are TRBV2 and TRBJ2-1; 13 bases match TRBD2. V lost 5 bases, J lost 6 bases, and 4 bases stayed unmatched. The CDR3 has 15 amino acids. Germline V gene sequence: CDR1 SNHLY, CDR2 FYNNEI.

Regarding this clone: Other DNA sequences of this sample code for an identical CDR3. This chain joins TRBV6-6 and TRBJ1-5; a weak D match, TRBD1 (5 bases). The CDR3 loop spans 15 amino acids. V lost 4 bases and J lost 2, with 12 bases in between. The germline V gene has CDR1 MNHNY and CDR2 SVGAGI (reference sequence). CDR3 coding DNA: TGTGCCAGCAGTTCAGGGTCGTCGGGCAATCAGCCCCAGCATTTT. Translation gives CASSSGSSGNQPQHF.

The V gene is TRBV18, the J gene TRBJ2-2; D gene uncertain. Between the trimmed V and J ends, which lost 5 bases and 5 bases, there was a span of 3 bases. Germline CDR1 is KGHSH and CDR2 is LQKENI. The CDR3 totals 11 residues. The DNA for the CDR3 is TGTGCCAGCTCAATGACCGGGGAGCTGTTTTTT. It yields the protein CASSMTGELFF.

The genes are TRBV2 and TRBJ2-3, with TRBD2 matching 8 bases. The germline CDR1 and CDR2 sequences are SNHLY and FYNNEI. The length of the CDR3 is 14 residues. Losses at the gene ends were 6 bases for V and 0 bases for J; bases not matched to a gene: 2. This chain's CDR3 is CASRLAGSTDTQYF. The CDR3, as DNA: TGTGCCAGCAGGTTAGCGGGGAGCACAGATACGCAGTATTTT.

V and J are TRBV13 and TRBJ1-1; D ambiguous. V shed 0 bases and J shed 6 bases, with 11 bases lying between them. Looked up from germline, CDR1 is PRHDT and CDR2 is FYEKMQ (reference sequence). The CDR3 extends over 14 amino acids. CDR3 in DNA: TGTGCCAGCAGCTTAGGCCTCGGTGGTTCTGAAGCTTTCTTT. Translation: CASSLGLGGSEAFF.

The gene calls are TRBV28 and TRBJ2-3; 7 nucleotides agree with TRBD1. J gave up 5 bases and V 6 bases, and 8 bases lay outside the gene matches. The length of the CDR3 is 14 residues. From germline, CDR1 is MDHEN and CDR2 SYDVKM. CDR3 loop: CASRITGVKDTQYF. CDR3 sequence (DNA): TGTGCCAGCAGAATAACAGGGGTGAAAGATACGCAGTATTTT.

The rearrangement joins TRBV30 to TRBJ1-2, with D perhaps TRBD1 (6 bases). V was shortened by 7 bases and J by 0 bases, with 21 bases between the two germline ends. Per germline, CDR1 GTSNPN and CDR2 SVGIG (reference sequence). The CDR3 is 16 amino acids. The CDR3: CASGGGRGLSNYGYTF. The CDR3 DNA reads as TGTGCCTCTGGAGGGGGACGAGGACTTTCTAACTATGGCTACACCTTC.

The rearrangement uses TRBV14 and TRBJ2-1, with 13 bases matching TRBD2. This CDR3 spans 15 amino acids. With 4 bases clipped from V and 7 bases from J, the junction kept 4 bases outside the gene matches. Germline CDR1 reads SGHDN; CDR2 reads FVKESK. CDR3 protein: CASSRTSGSKNEQFF. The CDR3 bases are TGTGCCAGCAGCCGGACTAGCGGGAGTAAAAATGAGCAGTTCTTC.

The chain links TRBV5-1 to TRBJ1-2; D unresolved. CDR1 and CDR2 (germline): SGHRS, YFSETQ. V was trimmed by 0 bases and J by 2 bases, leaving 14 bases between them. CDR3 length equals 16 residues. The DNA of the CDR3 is TGCGCCAGCAGCTTGGACCCTAGCTCCGCGAACTATGGCTACACCTTC. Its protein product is CASSLDPSSANYGYTF.

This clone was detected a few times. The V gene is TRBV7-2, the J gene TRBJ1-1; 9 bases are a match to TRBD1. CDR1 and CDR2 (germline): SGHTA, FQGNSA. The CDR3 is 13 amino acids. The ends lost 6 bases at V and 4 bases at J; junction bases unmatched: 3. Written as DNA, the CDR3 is TGTGCCAGCAGGATACAGGGGGCCACTGAAGCTTTCTTT. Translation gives CASRIQGATEAFF.

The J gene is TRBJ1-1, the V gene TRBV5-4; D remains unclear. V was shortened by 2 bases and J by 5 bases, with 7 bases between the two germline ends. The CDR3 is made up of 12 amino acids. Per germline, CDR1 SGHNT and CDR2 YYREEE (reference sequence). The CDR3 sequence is CASSLLETEAFF. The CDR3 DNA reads TGTGCCAGCAGCTTATTGGAGACTGAAGCTTTCTTT.

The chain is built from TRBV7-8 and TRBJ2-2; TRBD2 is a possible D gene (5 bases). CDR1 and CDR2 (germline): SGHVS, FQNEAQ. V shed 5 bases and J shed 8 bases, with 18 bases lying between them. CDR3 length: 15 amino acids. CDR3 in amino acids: CASSASPGVAGELFF. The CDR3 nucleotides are TGTGCCAGCAGCGCGTCTCCCGGAGTAGCGGGGGAGCTGTTTTTT. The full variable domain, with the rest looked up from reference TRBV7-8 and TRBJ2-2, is GAGVSQSPRYKVAKRGQDVALRCDPISGHVSLFWYQQALGQGPEFLTYFQNEAQLDKSGLPSDRFFAERPEGSVSTLKIQRTQQEDSAVYLCASSASPGVAGELFFGEGSRLTVL.

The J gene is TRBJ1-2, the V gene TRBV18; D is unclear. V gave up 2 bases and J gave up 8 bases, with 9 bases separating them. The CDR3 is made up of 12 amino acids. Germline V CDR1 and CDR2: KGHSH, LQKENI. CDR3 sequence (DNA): TGTGCCAGCTCACCAGGGCAGGAAGGCTACACCTTC. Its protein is CASSPGQEGYTF. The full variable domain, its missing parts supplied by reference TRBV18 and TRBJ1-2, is NAGVMQNPRHLVRRRGQEARLRCSPMKGHSHVYWYRQLPEEGLKFMVYLQKENIIDESGMPKERFSAEFPKEGPSILRIQQVVRGDSAAYFCASSPGQEGYTFGSGTRLTVV.

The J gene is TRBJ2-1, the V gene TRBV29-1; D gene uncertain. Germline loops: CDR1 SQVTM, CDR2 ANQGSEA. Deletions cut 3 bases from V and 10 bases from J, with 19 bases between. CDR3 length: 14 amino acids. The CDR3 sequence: CSVDWSGGVGEQFF. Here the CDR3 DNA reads TGCAGCGTTGATTGGAGTGGTGGGGTAGGGGAGCAGTTCTTC.

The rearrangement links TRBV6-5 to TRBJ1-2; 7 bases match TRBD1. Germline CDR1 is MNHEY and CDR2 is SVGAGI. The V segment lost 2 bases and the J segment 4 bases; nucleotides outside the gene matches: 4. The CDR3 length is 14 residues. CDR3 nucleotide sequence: TGTGCCAGCAGTTACGACAGGGTTTCCTATGGCTACACCTTC. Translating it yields CASSYDRVSYGYTF.

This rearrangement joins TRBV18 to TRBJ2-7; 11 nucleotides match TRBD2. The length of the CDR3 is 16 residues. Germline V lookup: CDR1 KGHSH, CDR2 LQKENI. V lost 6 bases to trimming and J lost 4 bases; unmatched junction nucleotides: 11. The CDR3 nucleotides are TGTGCCAGCTCGAAAAATAGCGGGAGGGCCGTATACGAGCAGTACTTC. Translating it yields CASSKNSGRAVYEQYF.

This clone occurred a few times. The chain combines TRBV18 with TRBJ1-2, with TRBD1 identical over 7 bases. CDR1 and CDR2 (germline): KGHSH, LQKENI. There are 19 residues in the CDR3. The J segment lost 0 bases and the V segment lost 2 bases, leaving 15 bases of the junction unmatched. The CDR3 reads CASSPTTGARSTPNYGYTF. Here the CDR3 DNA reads TGTGCCAGCTCACCAACAACAGGGGCAAGGTCAACTCCTAACTATGGCTACACCTTC.

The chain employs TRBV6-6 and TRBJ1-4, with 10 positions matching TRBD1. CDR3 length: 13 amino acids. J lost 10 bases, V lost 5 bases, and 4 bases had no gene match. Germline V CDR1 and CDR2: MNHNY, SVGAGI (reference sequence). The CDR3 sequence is CASSRQGAVKLFF. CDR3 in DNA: TGTGCCAGCAGTAGACAGGGGGCTGTAAAACTGTTTTTT.

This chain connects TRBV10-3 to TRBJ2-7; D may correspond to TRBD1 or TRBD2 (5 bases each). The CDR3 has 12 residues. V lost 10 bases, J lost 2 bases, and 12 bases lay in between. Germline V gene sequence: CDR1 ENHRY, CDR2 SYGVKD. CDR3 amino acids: CATGTATYEQYF. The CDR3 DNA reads TGTGCCACAGGGACGGCCACCTACGAGCAGTACTTC.

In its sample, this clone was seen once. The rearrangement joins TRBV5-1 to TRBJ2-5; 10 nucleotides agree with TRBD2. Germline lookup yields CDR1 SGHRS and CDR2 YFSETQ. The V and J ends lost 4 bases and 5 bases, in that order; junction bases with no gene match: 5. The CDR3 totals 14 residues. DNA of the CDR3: TGCGCCAGCAGCCTAGCGGGAGCTGGGGAGACCCAGTACTTC. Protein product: CASSLAGAGETQYF. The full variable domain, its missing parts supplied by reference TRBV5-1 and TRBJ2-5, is KAGVTQTPRYLIKTRGQQVTLSCSPISGHRSVSWYQQTPGQGLQFLFEYFSETQRNKGNFPGRFSGRQFSNSRSEMNVSTLELGDSALYLCASSLAGAGETQYFGPGTRLLVL.

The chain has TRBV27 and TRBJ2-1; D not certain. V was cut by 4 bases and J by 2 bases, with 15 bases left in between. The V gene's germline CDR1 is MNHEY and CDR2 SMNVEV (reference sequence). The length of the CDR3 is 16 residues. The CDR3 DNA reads TGTGCCAGCAGTTCCCGACCTATAGCCCCCTACAATGAGCAGTTCTTC. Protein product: CASSSRPIAPYNEQFF.